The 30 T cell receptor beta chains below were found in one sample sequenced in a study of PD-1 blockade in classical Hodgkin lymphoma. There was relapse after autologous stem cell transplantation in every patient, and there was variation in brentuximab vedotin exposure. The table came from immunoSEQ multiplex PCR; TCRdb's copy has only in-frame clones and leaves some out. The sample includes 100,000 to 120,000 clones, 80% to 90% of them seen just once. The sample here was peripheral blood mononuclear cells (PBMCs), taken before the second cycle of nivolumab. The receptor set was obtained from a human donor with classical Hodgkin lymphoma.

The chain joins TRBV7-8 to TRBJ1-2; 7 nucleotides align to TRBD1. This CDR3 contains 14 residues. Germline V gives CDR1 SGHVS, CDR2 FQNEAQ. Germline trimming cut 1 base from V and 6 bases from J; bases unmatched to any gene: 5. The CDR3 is CASSLGTGSHGYTF. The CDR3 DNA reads TGTGCCAGCAGCTTAGGGACAGGCTCCCATGGCTACACCTTC.

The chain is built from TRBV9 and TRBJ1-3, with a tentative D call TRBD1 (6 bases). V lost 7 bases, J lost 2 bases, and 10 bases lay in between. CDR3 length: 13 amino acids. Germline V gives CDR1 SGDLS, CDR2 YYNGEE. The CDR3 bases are TGTGCCAGCGAAGGGGGAGCTGGAAACACCATATATTTT. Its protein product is CASEGGAGNTIYF.

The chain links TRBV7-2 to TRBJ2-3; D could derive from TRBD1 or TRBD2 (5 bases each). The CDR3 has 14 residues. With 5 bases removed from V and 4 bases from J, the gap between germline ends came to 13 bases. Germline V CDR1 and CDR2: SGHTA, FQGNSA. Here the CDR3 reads CASSLGEQPDTQYF. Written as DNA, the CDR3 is TGTGCCAGCAGCCTGGGGGAGCAGCCAGATACGCAGTATTTT.

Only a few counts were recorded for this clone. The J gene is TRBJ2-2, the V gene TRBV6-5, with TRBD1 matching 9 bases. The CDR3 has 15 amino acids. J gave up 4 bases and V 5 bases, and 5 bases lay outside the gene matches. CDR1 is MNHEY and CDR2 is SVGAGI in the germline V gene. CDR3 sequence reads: CASSPQGAITGELFF. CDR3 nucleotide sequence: TGTGCCAGCAGTCCACAGGGGGCGATCACCGGGGAGCTGTTTTTT.

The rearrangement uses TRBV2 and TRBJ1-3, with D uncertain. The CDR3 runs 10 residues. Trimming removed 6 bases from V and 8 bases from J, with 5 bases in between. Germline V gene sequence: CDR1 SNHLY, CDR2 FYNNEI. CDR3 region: CASRVDTIYF. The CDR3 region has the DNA TGTGCCAGCAGAGTGGACACCATATATTTT.

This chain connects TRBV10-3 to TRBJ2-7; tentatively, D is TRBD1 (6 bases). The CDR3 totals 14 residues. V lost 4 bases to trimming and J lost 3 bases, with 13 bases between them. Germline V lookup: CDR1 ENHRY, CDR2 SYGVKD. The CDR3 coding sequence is TGTGCCATCAGTGGGGCGGACAGAGTCTACGAGCAGTACTTC. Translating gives CAISGADRVYEQYF.

CDR3 coding DNA: TGTGCCAGCAGCCTGGGTGAGGACGGAAAAAACATTCAGTACTTC. Protein: CASSLGEDGKNIQYF. J is TRBJ2-4 and V is TRBV4-2; no reliable D call. Germline CDR1 and CDR2: LGHNA and YNFKEQ. Trimming took 4 bases from V and 4 from J, leaving 14 bases between them. The CDR3 has 15 residues.

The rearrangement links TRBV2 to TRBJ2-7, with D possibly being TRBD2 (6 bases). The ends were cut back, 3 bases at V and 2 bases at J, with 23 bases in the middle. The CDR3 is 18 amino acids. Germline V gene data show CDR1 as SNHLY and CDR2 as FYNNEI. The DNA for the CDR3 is TGTGCCAGCAGTGACCCCGAGACTTACGGCGGGAATACCTACGAGCAGTACTTC. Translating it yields CASSDPETYGGNTYEQYF.

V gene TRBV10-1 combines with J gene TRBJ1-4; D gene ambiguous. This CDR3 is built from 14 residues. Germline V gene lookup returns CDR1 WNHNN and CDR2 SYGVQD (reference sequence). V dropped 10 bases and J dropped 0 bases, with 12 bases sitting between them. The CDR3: CATRGPATNEKLFF. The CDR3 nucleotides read TGCGCCACGCGGGGTCCAGCAACTAATGAAAAACTGTTTTTT.

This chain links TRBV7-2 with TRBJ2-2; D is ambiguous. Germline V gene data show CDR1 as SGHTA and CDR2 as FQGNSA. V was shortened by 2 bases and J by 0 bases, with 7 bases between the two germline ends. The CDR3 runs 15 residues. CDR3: CASSLNGPNTGELFF. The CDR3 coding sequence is TGTGCCAGCAGCTTAAACGGGCCGAACACCGGGGAGCTGTTTTTT.

CDR3 bases: TGTGCCAGCAGTTTATATCGTCCGGTGGACACTGAAGCTTTCTTT. Amino acids: CASSLYRPVDTEAFF. The J gene is TRBJ1-1, the V gene TRBV27; no clear D gene. With 1 base removed from V and 3 bases from J, the gap between germline ends came to 12 bases. CDR1 and CDR2 (germline): MNHEY, SMNVEV (reference sequence). This CDR3 has 15 amino acids.

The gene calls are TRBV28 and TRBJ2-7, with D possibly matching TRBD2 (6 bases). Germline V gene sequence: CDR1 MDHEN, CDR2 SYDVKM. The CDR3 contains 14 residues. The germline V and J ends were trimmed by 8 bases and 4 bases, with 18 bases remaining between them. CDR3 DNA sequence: TGTGCCAGCGTCCCCCCGGAGGGGAATTACGAGCAGTACTTC. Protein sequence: CASVPPEGNYEQYF.

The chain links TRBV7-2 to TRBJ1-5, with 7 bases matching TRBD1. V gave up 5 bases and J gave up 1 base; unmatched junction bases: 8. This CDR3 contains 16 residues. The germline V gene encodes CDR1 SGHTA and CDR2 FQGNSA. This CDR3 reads CASSPALQGSNQPQHF. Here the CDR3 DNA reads TGTGCCAGCAGCCCGGCCTTACAGGGGAGCAATCAGCCCCAGCATTTT.

CDR3 in DNA: TGTGCCAGCAGCGACAGGCCACTTACCTATGGCTACACCTTC. This sequence encodes CASSDRPLTYGYTF. The chain joins TRBV5-6 to TRBJ1-2; tentative D call: TRBD1 (6 bases). V was cut by 4 bases and J by 4 bases, with 14 bases left in between. CDR3 length: 14 residues. The V gene's germline CDR1 is SGHDT and CDR2 YYEEEE.

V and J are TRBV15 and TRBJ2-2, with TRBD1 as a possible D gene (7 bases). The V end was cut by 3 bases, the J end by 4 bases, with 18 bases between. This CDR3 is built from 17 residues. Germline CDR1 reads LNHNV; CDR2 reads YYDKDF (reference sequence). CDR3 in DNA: TGTGCCACCAGCAGTGGATTATCAGGGGGGCCCACCGGGGAGCTGTTTTTT. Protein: CATSSGLSGGPTGELFF.

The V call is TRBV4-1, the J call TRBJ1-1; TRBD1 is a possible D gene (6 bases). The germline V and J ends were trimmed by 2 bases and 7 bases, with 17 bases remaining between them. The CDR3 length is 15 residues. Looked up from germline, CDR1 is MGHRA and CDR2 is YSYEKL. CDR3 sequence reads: CASSQRRAGEIEAFF. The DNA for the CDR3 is TGCGCCAGCAGCCAAAGACGGGCAGGGGAGATTGAAGCTTTCTTT.

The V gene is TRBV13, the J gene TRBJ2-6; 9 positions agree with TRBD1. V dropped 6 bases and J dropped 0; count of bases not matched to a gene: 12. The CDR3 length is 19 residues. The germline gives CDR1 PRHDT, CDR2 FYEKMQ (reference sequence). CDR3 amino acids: CASSPSWDRAISGANVLTF. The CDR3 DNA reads TGTGCCAGCAGTCCCTCGTGGGACAGGGCGATCTCTGGGGCCAACGTCCTGACTTTC.

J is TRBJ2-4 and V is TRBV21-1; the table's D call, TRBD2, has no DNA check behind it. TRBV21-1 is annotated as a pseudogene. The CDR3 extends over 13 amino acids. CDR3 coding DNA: TGTGCCAGCAGCACCTATAGCAGAGACATTCAGTACTTC. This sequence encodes CASSTYSRDIQYF.

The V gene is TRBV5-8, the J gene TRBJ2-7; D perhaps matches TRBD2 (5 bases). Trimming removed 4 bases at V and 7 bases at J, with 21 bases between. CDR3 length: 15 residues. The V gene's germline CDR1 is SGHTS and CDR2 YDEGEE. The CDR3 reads CASSQRGGTALEQYF. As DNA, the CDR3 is TGTGCCAGCAGCCAACGGGGTGGTACAGCCCTAGAGCAGTACTTC.

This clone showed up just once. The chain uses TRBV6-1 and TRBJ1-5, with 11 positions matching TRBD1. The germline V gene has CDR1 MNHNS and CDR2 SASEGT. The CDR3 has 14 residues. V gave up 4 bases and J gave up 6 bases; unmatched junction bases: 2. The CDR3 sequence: CASSGGTGGQPQHF. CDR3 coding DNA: TGTGCCAGCAGTGGAGGGACAGGGGGTCAGCCCCAGCATTTT.

CDR3 in DNA: TGTGCCAGCAGCCAAGTGGGGACCGGGAGGCCAACCAATGAGCAGTTCTTC. It codes for CASSQVGTGRPTNEQFF. The rearrangement uses TRBV4-2 and TRBJ2-1; TRBD2 matches at 7 bases. The CDR3 loop spans 17 amino acids. Germline CDR1 is LGHNA and CDR2 is YNFKEQ. Trimming removed 1 base from V and 6 bases from J; junction bases left unmatched: 12.

CDR3: CASSRLGTGSTEAFF. CDR3 bases: TGCGCCAGCAGCCGACTGGGGACAGGGAGCACTGAAGCTTTCTTT. This sequence joins TRBV4-1 and TRBJ1-1; 9 positions match TRBD1. V shed 4 bases and J 4 bases; nucleotides not matched to a gene: 7. This CDR3 spans 15 amino acids. Germline assignment: CDR1 MGHRA and CDR2 YSYEKL.

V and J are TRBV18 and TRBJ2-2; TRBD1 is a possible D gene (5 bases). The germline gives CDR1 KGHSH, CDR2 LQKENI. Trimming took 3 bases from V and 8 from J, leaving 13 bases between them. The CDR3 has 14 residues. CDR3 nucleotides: TGTGCCAGCTCACCGGACATGTCTGCTGGGGAGCTGTTTTTT. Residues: CASSPDMSAGELFF.

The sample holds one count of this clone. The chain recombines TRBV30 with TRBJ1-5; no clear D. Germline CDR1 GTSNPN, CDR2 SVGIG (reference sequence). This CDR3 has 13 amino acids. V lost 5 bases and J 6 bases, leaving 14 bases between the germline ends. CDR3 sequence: CAWGWQSTQPQHF. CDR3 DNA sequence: TGTGCCTGGGGCTGGCAGTCTACTCAGCCCCAGCATTTT.

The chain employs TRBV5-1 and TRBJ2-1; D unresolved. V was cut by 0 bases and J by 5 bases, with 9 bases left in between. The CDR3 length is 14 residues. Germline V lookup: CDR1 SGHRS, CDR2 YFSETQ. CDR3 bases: TGCGCCAGCAGCTTGGAATTGGGGAACAATGAGCAGTTCTTC. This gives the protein CASSLELGNNEQFF.

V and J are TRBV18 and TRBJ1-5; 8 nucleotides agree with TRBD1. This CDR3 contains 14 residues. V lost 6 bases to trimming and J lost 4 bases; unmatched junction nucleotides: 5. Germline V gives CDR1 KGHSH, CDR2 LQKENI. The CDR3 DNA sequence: TGTGCCAGCTCCCGGGGGGACAGGAATCAGCCCCAGCATTTT. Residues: CASSRGDRNQPQHF.

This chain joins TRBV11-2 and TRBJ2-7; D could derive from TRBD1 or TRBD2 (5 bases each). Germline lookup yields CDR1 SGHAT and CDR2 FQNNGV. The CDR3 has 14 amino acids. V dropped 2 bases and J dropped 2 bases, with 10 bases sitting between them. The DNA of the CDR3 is TGTGCCAGCAGCTTACGTGGGGGTGCCTACGAGCAGTACTTC. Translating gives CASSLRGGAYEQYF.

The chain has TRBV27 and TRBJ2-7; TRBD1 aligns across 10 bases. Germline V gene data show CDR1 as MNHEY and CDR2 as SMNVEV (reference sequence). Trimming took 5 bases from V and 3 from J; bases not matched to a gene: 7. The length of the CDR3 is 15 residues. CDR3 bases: TGTGCCAGCAGTGCTGGGACAGGGGACATCTACGAGCAGTACTTC. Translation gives CASSAGTGDIYEQYF.

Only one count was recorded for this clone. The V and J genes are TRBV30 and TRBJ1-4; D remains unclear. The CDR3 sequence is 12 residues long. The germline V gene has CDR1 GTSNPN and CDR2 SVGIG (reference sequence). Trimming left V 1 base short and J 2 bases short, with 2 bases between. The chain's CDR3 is CAWSATNEKLFF. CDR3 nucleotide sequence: TGTGCCTGGAGTGCGACTAATGAAAAACTGTTTTTT.

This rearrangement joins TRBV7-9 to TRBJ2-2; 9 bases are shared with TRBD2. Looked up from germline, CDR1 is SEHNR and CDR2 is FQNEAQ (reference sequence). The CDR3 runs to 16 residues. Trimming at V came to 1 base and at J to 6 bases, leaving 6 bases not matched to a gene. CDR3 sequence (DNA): TGTGCCAGCAGCTTAGTCGGCGGGAGGGCCCCCGGGGAGCTGTTTTTT. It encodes CASSLVGGRAPGELFF.